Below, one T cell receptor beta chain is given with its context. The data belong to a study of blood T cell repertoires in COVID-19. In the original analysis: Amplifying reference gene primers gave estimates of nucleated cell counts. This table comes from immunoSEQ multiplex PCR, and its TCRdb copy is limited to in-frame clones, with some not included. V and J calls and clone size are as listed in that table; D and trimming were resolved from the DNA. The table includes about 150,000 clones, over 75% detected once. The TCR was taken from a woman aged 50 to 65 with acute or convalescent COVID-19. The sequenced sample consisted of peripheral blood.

The CDR3 protein is CASSIQGSPDTQYF. Written as DNA, the CDR3 is TGTGCCAGCAGCATACAGGGTTCCCCAGATACGCAGTATTTT. The J gene is TRBJ2-3, the V gene TRBV7-2; weak D call: TRBD1 (6 bases). The germline V gene has CDR1 SGHTA and CDR2 FQGNSA. V was clipped by 5 bases and J by 4 bases, with 13 bases between them. This CDR3 has 14 residues.